These T cell receptor beta chains were read from a single sample in a study of T cell responses to AZD1222 COVID-19 vaccine. Some clones are missing from TCRdb's copy, which holds only in-frame ones; the method was immunoSEQ multiplex PCR. Found here are 130,000 or so clones, just over 85% of them singletons; the top ten hold 12%. The sample was peripheral blood, taken on day 0 of AZD1222 vaccination. These TCRs come from an adult in good health. The CDR3 runs from the conserved cysteine through the conserved F or W. The order of the fields is D gene, clone size, V gene, J gene, CDR3 protein, CDR3 DNA. A D gene is named only where the DNA matches it firmly. Some rows have no size entry. The others give once, few or many, or a class for an expanded clone.

d_gene: -
abundance: -
v_gene: TRBV11-2
j_gene: TRBJ1-5
CDR3aa: CASSPEPEYSNQPQHF
CDR3nt: TGTGCCAGCAGCCCTGAGCCTGAGTATAGCAATCAGCCCCAGCATTTT

d_gene: TRBD1
abundance: -
v_gene: TRBV19
j_gene: TRBJ1-1
CDR3aa: CASSLSSQGIEAFF
CDR3nt: TGTGCCAGTAGTCTATCTTCACAGGGGATTGAAGCTTTCTTT

d_gene: -
abundance: -
v_gene: TRBV24-1
j_gene: TRBJ1-2
CDR3aa: CATREGSDYGYTF
CDR3nt: TGTGCCACCAGGGAAGGGTCTGACTATGGCTACACCTTC

d_gene: -
abundance: -
v_gene: TRBV11-3
j_gene: TRBJ1-1
CDR3aa: CASSAGEGSTEAFF
CDR3nt: TGTGCCAGCAGCGCGGGAGAGGGGAGCACTGAAGCTTTCTTT

d_gene: TRBD1
abundance: few
v_gene: TRBV10-2
j_gene: TRBJ2-7
CDR3aa: CASKNRGEAHEQYF
CDR3nt: TGCGCCAGCAAAAACAGGGGGGAAGCGCACGAGCAGTACTTC

d_gene: TRBD2
abundance: -
v_gene: TRBV27
j_gene: TRBJ2-1
CDR3aa: CASSSGTNFYNEQFF
CDR3nt: TGTGCCAGCAGTAGCGGGACCAATTTCTACAATGAGCAGTTCTTC

d_gene: TRBD1
abundance: -
v_gene: TRBV7-9
j_gene: TRBJ1-2
CDR3aa: CASSLGEDRVPNYGYTF
CDR3nt: TGTGCCAGCAGCTTAGGGGAGGACAGGGTTCCTAACTATGGCTACACCTTC

d_gene: -
abundance: -
v_gene: TRBV6-5
j_gene: TRBJ1-1
CDR3aa: CASSYSEERNTEAFF
CDR3nt: TGTGCCAGCAGTTACTCGGAGGAGAGGAACACTGAAGCTTTCTTT

d_gene: TRBD1
abundance: -
v_gene: TRBV18
j_gene: TRBJ1-6
CDR3aa: CASSTPGQGKNSPLHF
CDR3nt: TGTGCCAGCTCAACTCCGGGACAGGGGAAGAATTCACCCCTCCACTTT

d_gene: -
abundance: -
v_gene: TRBV9
j_gene: TRBJ1-5
CDR3aa: CASGSGEPQHF
CDR3nt: TGTGCCAGTGGGAGTGGGGAGCCCCAGCATTTT

d_gene: TRBD1
abundance: -
v_gene: TRBV7-9
j_gene: TRBJ2-7
CDR3aa: CASSHQGARHEQYF
CDR3nt: TGTGCCAGCAGCCATCAGGGGGCGCGCCACGAGCAGTACTTC

d_gene: -
abundance: -
v_gene: TRBV28
j_gene: TRBJ1-3
CDR3aa: CASSLFPGSSGNTIYF
CDR3nt: TGTGCCAGCAGTTTATTTCCTGGAAGCTCTGGAAACACCATATATTTT

d_gene: TRBD1
abundance: -
v_gene: TRBV10-3
j_gene: TRBJ1-6
CDR3aa: CAISDQGGSPLHF
CDR3nt: TGTGCCATCAGTGACCAGGGGGGATCACCCCTCCACTTT

d_gene: -
abundance: few
v_gene: TRBV3-1/TRBV3-2
j_gene: TRBJ2-7
CDR3aa: CASSLYEQYF
CDR3nt: TGTGCCAGCAGCCTATACGAGCAGTACTTC

d_gene: TRBD1
abundance: -
v_gene: TRBV4-1
j_gene: TRBJ1-3
CDR3aa: CASSQDLRGLWSLLGGNTIYF
CDR3nt: TGCGCCAGCAGCCAAGATTTGAGGGGGCTCTGGAGCCTACTAGGGGGAAACACCATATATTTT

d_gene: -
abundance: -
v_gene: TRBV6-1
j_gene: TRBJ2-2
CDR3aa: CASSEAVPTGELFF
CDR3nt: TGTGCCAGCAGTGAAGCGGTACCCACCGGGGAGCTGTTTTTT

d_gene: -
abundance: -
v_gene: TRBV11-2
j_gene: TRBJ1-1
CDR3aa: CASSLASGVTEAFF
CDR3nt: TGTGCCAGCAGCTTAGCATCCGGGGTCACTGAAGCTTTCTTT

d_gene: -
abundance: -
v_gene: TRBV11-1
j_gene: TRBJ1-2
CDR3aa: CASSLAGGSFYGYTF
CDR3nt: TGTGCCAGCAGCTTAGCGGGCGGCAGCTTCTATGGCTACACCTTC

d_gene: -
abundance: few
v_gene: TRBV5-1
j_gene: TRBJ2-7
CDR3aa: CASSLALGAQYEQYF
CDR3nt: TGCGCCAGCAGCTTGGCCCTAGGGGCCCAGTACGAGCAGTACTTC

d_gene: -
abundance: -
v_gene: TRBV27
j_gene: TRBJ1-2
CDR3aa: CASSPSGGVYGYTF
CDR3nt: TGTGCCAGCAGTCCCTCCGGCGGAGTCTATGGCTACACCTTC

d_gene: TRBD2
abundance: -
v_gene: TRBV2
j_gene: TRBJ2-1
CDR3aa: CASSRGLATDNEQFF
CDR3nt: TGTGCCAGCAGTCGTGGACTAGCGACGGACAATGAGCAGTTCTTC

d_gene: -
abundance: once
v_gene: TRBV3-1/TRBV3-2
j_gene: TRBJ1-5
CDR3aa: CASSQENTNQPQHF
CDR3nt: TGTGCCAGCAGCCAAGAAAACACCAATCAGCCCCAGCATTTT

d_gene: -
abundance: -
v_gene: TRBV7-2
j_gene: TRBJ1-4
CDR3aa: CASSSGGRDEKLFF
CDR3nt: TGTGCCAGCAGCTCTGGCGGGCGTGATGAAAAACTGTTTTTT

d_gene: -
abundance: -
v_gene: TRBV4-2
j_gene: TRBJ1-2
CDR3aa: CASSQDSGHRNYGYTF
CDR3nt: TGTGCCAGCAGCCAAGACTCGGGACACCGTAACTATGGCTACACCTTC

d_gene: -
abundance: -
v_gene: TRBV13
j_gene: TRBJ1-4
CDR3aa: CASSLGREKLFF
CDR3nt: TGTGCCAGCAGCCTAGGACGCGAAAAACTGTTTTTT

d_gene: -
abundance: -
v_gene: TRBV30
j_gene: TRBJ1-6
CDR3aa: CAWSVGGSYNSPLHF
CDR3nt: TGTGCCTGGAGTGTAGGGGGCTCCTATAATTCACCCCTCCACTTT

d_gene: TRBD1
abundance: -
v_gene: TRBV11-3
j_gene: TRBJ1-4
CDR3aa: CARNHKGAVEKLFF
CDR3nt: TGTGCCAGAAACCATAAGGGGGCGGTTGAAAAACTGTTTTTT

d_gene: TRBD2
abundance: -
v_gene: TRBV5-1
j_gene: TRBJ2-5
CDR3aa: CASKSGSGASPRETQYF
CDR3nt: TGCGCCAGCAAGTCGGGAAGCGGGGCCAGCCCCCGAGAGACCCAGTACTTC

d_gene: -
abundance: -
v_gene: TRBV23-1
j_gene: TRBJ2-3
CDR3aa: CASSQSARVGTSTDTQYF
CDR3nt: TGCGCCAGCAGTCAATCAGCCCGGGTTGGAACGAGCACAGATACGCAGTATTTT

d_gene: TRBD1
abundance: -
v_gene: TRBV6-5
j_gene: TRBJ2-3
CDR3aa: CASLPGQGADTQYF
CDR3nt: TGTGCCAGCCTACCGGGACAGGGGGCAGATACGCAGTATTTT

d_gene: -
abundance: -
v_gene: TRBV11-2
j_gene: TRBJ1-1
CDR3aa: CASSSGGFPAEAFF
CDR3nt: TGTGCCAGCAGCTCGGGAGGGTTTCCCGCTGAAGCTTTCTTT

d_gene: -
abundance: -
v_gene: TRBV7-2
j_gene: TRBJ2-7
CDR3aa: CASSPSRSYSYEQYF
CDR3nt: TGTGCCAGCAGCCCCTCCCGTAGCTACTCCTACGAGCAGTACTTC

d_gene: -
abundance: -
v_gene: TRBV19
j_gene: TRBJ1-5
CDR3aa: CASSIGRERGNQPQHF
CDR3nt: TGTGCCAGTAGTATTGGAAGGGAACGAGGCAATCAGCCCCAGCATTTT

d_gene: -
abundance: -
v_gene: TRBV2
j_gene: TRBJ1-1
CDR3aa: CASSSSTEAFF
CDR3nt: TGTGCCAGCAGTTCAAGCACTGAAGCTTTCTTT

d_gene: -
abundance: -
v_gene: TRBV18
j_gene: TRBJ2-4
CDR3aa: CASSPPQSLAKNIQYF
CDR3nt: TGTGCCAGCTCACCACCGCAGTCCCTAGCCAAAAACATTCAGTACTTC

d_gene: -
abundance: -
v_gene: TRBV11-1
j_gene: TRBJ1-3
CDR3aa: CASSTYRAPGNTIYF
CDR3nt: TGTGCCAGCAGCACCTACAGGGCCCCTGGAAACACCATATATTTT

d_gene: -
abundance: -
v_gene: TRBV25-1
j_gene: TRBJ1-1
CDR3aa: CASSGAGDQAFF
CDR3nt: TGTGCCAGCAGTGGGGCTGGGGACCAAGCTTTCTTT

d_gene: TRBD1
abundance: -
v_gene: TRBV15
j_gene: TRBJ2-2
CDR3aa: CATTRDRGKGELFF
CDR3nt: TGTGCCACCACCCGGGACAGGGGGAAGGGGGAGCTGTTTTTT

d_gene: -
abundance: -
v_gene: TRBV27
j_gene: TRBJ1-2
CDR3aa: CASSLTGTYGYTF
CDR3nt: TGTGCCAGCAGTTTAACAGGGACCTATGGCTACACCTTC

d_gene: -
abundance: -
v_gene: TRBV19
j_gene: TRBJ2-3
CDR3aa: CASSPIGPYSTDTQYF
CDR3nt: TGTGCCAGTAGTCCCATCGGGCCATATAGCACAGATACGCAGTATTTT

d_gene: -
abundance: -
v_gene: TRBV30
j_gene: TRBJ1-2
CDR3aa: CAWSVLEGGYTF
CDR3nt: TGTGCCTGGAGTGTACTTGAAGGAGGCTACACCTTC

d_gene: -
abundance: -
v_gene: TRBV11-3
j_gene: TRBJ1-1
CDR3aa: CASSQFAGNEAFF
CDR3nt: TGTGCCAGCAGCCAGTTCGCGGGGAATGAAGCTTTCTTT

d_gene: -
abundance: once
v_gene: TRBV28
j_gene: TRBJ1-4
CDR3aa: CASSPGTTNEKLFF
CDR3nt: TGTGCCAGCAGCCCCGGGACTACTAATGAAAAACTGTTTTTT

d_gene: TRBD1
abundance: -
v_gene: TRBV5-1
j_gene: TRBJ1-2
CDR3aa: CASSRGQGAGYTF
CDR3nt: TGCGCCAGCAGCCGGGGACAGGGGGCTGGCTACACCTTC

d_gene: -
abundance: -
v_gene: TRBV28
j_gene: TRBJ2-5
CDR3aa: CASSFYGKETQYF
CDR3nt: TGTGCCAGCTCTTTTTATGGGAAAGAGACCCAGTACTTC

d_gene: -
abundance: -
v_gene: TRBV27
j_gene: TRBJ1-4
CDR3aa: CASSFRQPNEKLFF
CDR3nt: TGTGCCAGCAGTTTCCGACAGCCTAATGAAAAACTGTTTTTT

d_gene: -
abundance: -
v_gene: TRBV5-4
j_gene: TRBJ1-1
CDR3aa: CASSLGLNTEAFF
CDR3nt: TGTGCCAGCAGCTTGGGACTTAACACTGAAGCTTTCTTT

d_gene: -
abundance: -
v_gene: TRBV7-2
j_gene: TRBJ1-5
CDR3aa: CASSKQVNQPQHF
CDR3nt: TGTGCCAGCAGCAAACAGGTTAATCAGCCCCAGCATTTT

d_gene: -
abundance: -
v_gene: TRBV30
j_gene: TRBJ1-2
CDR3aa: CAWSHRGYGYTF
CDR3nt: TGTGCCTGGAGTCATAGGGGATATGGCTACACCTTC

d_gene: TRBD1
abundance: -
v_gene: TRBV3-1/TRBV3-2
j_gene: TRBJ2-1
CDR3aa: CASSAEPGGSYNEQFF
CDR3nt: TGTGCCAGCAGCGCCGAACCAGGGGGCTCCTACAATGAGCAGTTCTTC

d_gene: -
abundance: -
v_gene: TRBV5-5
j_gene: TRBJ2-1
CDR3aa: CASSFFAYNEQFF
CDR3nt: TGTGCCAGCAGCTTTTTTGCGTACAATGAGCAGTTCTTC

d_gene: TRBD1
abundance: -
v_gene: TRBV7-9
j_gene: TRBJ1-2
CDR3aa: CASSPTISGQGVWGYTF
CDR3nt: TGTGCCAGCAGCCCAACTATCTCGGGACAGGGTGTTTGGGGCTACACCTTC

d_gene: TRBD1
abundance: -
v_gene: TRBV10-3
j_gene: TRBJ1-1
CDR3aa: CAISAGQVVSEAFF
CDR3nt: TGTGCCATCAGTGCGGGACAGGTAGTATCTGAAGCTTTCTTT

d_gene: TRBD2
abundance: -
v_gene: TRBV14
j_gene: TRBJ2-1
CDR3aa: CASSQVPSGRWVSYNEQFF
CDR3nt: TGTGCCAGCAGCCAAGTCCCTAGCGGGAGGTGGGTATCCTACAATGAGCAGTTCTTC

d_gene: -
abundance: -
v_gene: TRBV27
j_gene: TRBJ1-6
CDR3aa: CASRSPGAHYNSPLHF
CDR3nt: TGTGCCAGCCGATCTCCAGGGGCCCATTATAATTCACCCCTCCACTTT

d_gene: -
abundance: few
v_gene: TRBV6-1
j_gene: TRBJ1-5
CDR3aa: CASSELFAGLQQPQHF
CDR3nt: TGTGCCAGCAGTGAATTGTTCGCCGGGCTCCAGCAGCCCCAGCATTTT

d_gene: TRBD2
abundance: -
v_gene: TRBV7-2
j_gene: TRBJ2-7
CDR3aa: CASSYSAGTSVSYEQYF
CDR3nt: TGTGCCAGCAGCTACTCCGCCGGGACTAGCGTCTCCTACGAGCAGTACTTC